The TCR beta chain under discussion was sequenced for a study of OX40 agonist ivuxolimab in advanced cancers. Study as a whole: Patients were dosed with the agonistic anti-OX40 (CD134) antibody ivuxolimab.

Assay used: immunoSEQ multiplex PCR; TCRdb lists only in-frame clones, some missing. This sample has approximately 30,000 clones, with over 75% found just once. It was autoimmune disease history or systemic immunosuppression that excluded patients. Germline V gene lookup returns CDR1 MGHDK and CDR2 SYGVNS. V was pared by 4 bases and J by 3 bases, with 12 bases between. CDR3 length: 15 residues. The sequence derives from an adult with an advanced solid tumor such as melanoma, head and neck, liver or kidney cancer. The chain combines TRBV25-1 with TRBJ2-2; D is possibly TRBD1 (5 bases). The material sequenced was CD4+ or CD8+ T cells sorted from blood, taken in a trial of the OX40 agonist ivuxolimab. The CDR3 here is CASSGQGFYTGELFF. The CDR3 bases are TGTGCCAGCAGTGGGCAGGGCTTTTACACCGGGGAGCTGTTTTTT.